This TCR beta chain was captured in a study of blood T cell repertoires in COVID-19. Study background: The United States, Italy and Spain were the sources of the acute and convalescent COVID-19 samples. PBMCs, B-cell-depleted T cells, or T cells provided the cDNA or gDNA that made up the material.

Remarks on this clone: One junction end does not reproduce the germline sequence, and a read error may be involved.

How the authors handled the data: By means of reference gene primer amplification, nucleated cell counts were estimated. Assay used: immunoSEQ multiplex PCR; TCRdb lists only in-frame clones, some missing. V, J and clone size were drawn from that table, and D and trimming were deduced from the DNA. In the table there are about 120,000 clones, 90% of which are singletons. Seattle's enrolled individuals joined amid active infection and were then monitored longitudinally. The germline CDR1 and CDR2 sequences are LGHDT and YNNKEL (reference sequence). The CDR3 runs to 14 residues. The receptor was derived from a woman aged 60 to 75 with COVID-19, enrolled during active disease. The chain has TRBV3-1 (or the pseudogene TRBV3-2) and TRBJ1-1; D gene ambiguous. Sequencing was carried out using peripheral blood. The CDR3 protein is CASSEETPSTEAFF. DNA of the CDR3: TGTGCCAGCAGCGAAGAAACGCCCAGCACTGAAGCTTTCTTT.